This is a list of T cell receptor beta chains from one sample in a study of T cells in localized non-small cell lung cancer. Assay: immunoSEQ multiplex PCR; the TCRdb copy retains only in-frame clones and omits some. This repertoire shows some 22,000 clones, roughly 84% found once; its top ten account for 2% to 2.5%. Sample: peripheral blood, taken before any cancer treatment. The receptor source for this set is a man aged 40 to 75 with stage I lung adenocarcinoma. Both conserved end residues are part of each CDR3. D genes are given only for firm matches. Expanded clones get a size class; other rows say once, few or many, or leave the size out.

d_call clone_size j_call v_call cdr3_nt cdr3_aa
- - TRBJ2-5 TRBV29-1 TGCAGCGTGGAGGGCAGGGCGGTAGAGACCCAGTACTTC CSVEGRAVETQYF
- - TRBJ1-2 TRBV4-3 TGCGCCAGCAGCCTTTTTGATACATCCCCCGCTGCTTACTATGGCTACACCTTC CASSLFDTSPAAYYGYTF
- - TRBJ2-3 TRBV7-2 TGTGCCAGCAGCTTAGAGGCGGGGACGCAGTATTTT CASSLEAGTQYF
- - TRBJ1-1 TRBV11-2 TGTGCCAGCAGCTTAGTAGCGTTGAACACTGAAGCTTTCTTT CASSLVALNTEAFF
TRBD1 - TRBJ1-6 TRBV7-2 TGTGCCAGCAGCTTAGCAGCCCCCCCGGGACAGGAAAATTCACCCCTCCACTTT CASSLAAPPGQENSPLHF
- - TRBJ2-5 TRBV10-3 TGTGCCATCAGTGACACCGCCCGGGAGTCTGAGACCCAGTACTTC CAISDTARESETQYF
- - TRBJ2-3 TRBV28 TGTGCCAGCAGTTTATTGTATGGCAGGGAGAGCACAGATACGCAGTATTTT CASSLLYGRESTDTQYF
- once TRBJ1-5 TRBV5-5 TGTGCCAGCAGCTTGGTCTCAGGCCTACTCAATCAGCCCCAGCATTTT CASSLVSGLLNQPQHF
- - TRBJ2-5 TRBV5-1 TGCGCCAGCAGCTTGGGACAGCTGCAAGAGACCCAGTACTTC CASSLGQLQETQYF
TRBD2 - TRBJ2-5 TRBV4-1 TGCGCCAGCAGCCTACATCTGGGCCTTAGCGGGGGAATCCATGAGGAGACCCAGTACTTC CASSLHLGLSGGIHEETQYF
- - TRBJ2-7 TRBV5-4 TGTGCCAGCAGCTTGGGGACCTACGAGCAGTACTTC CASSLGTYEQYF
- - TRBJ2-5 TRBV5-1 TGCGCCAGCAGCACCACAGGGGCGGGGGAAGAGACCCAGTACTTC CASSTTGAGEETQYF
- once TRBJ2-1 TRBV19 TGTGCCAGTAGTCAGCGTCGTGGATACAATGAGCAGTTCTTC CASSQRRGYNEQFF
- - TRBJ1-4 TRBV10-2 TGCGCCAGCGGAGTCAAATCGGGTGAAAAACTGTTTTTT CASGVKSGEKLFF
TRBD2 few TRBJ2-1 TRBV6-6 TGTGCCAGCAGTACAAGACTAGCGTACAATGAGCAGTTCTTC CASSTRLAYNEQFF
TRBD1 once TRBJ1-6 TRBV14 TGTGCCAGCAGCCAAGGACAGGGGCTTAATTCACCCCTCCACTTT CASSQGQGLNSPLHF
TRBD1 - TRBJ1-2 TRBV7-4 TGTGCCAGCAGCTTTCGACGGAGGCCAGGGGGCGCGGTGGACTATGGCTACACCTTC CASSFRRRPGGAVDYGYTF
- - TRBJ2-3 TRBV10-3 TGTGCCATCAAGGGATCGGCAGATACGCAGTATTTT CAIKGSADTQYF
- - TRBJ1-5 TRBV6-5 TGTGCCAGCAGTTACTCTCAGCCCCAGCATTTT CASSYSQPQHF
- once TRBJ2-1 TRBV7-2 TGTGCCAGCAGCTTAGGTTCTAGCAACTACAATGAGCAGTTCTTC CASSLGSSNYNEQFF
- - TRBJ2-1 TRBV7-2 TGTGCCAGCAGCTTAGTTGGGGGAGGAGATAATGAGCAGTTCTTC CASSLVGGGDNEQFF
- - TRBJ2-7 TRBV7-8 TGTGCCAGCAGCTTAGCCGGGGACACCTACGAGCAGTACTTC CASSLAGDTYEQYF
TRBD2 - TRBJ2-5 TRBV25-1 TGTGCCAGCAGTGGACTAGCGGGGGAAGAGACCCAGTACTTC CASSGLAGEETQYF
TRBD2 - TRBJ2-3 TRBV5-4 TGTGCCAGCACTTGGGGGGCTAGCGGGAGGCCGGGAGCAGATACGCAGTATTTT CASTWGASGRPGADTQYF
- - TRBJ2-1 TRBV19 TGTGCCAGTAGTAGAAACAGGGTCAATGAGCAGTTCTTC CASSRNRVNEQFF
- - TRBJ1-3 TRBV28 TGTGCCAGCAGTTTATATGGGCGAAACACCATATATTTT CASSLYGRNTIYF